A single sample is the source of the 20 T cell receptor beta chains below, sequenced in a study of OX40 agonist ivuxolimab in advanced cancers. The data were produced by immunoSEQ multiplex PCR, yet TCRdb's version contains in-frame clones alone and is incomplete. In the table there are about 82,000 clones, roughly nine tenths of which are singletons. Sequenced here: CD4+ or CD8+ T cells sorted from blood, sampled in a trial of the OX40 agonist ivuxolimab. These receptor sequences come from an adult with an advanced solid tumor such as melanoma, head and neck, liver or kidney cancer.

The genes are TRBV19 and TRBJ2-2; either TRBD1 or TRBD2 may fit D (6 bases each). The germline gives CDR1 LNHDA, CDR2 SQIVND (reference sequence). CDR3 length equals 19 residues. Trimming left V 3 bases short and J 0 bases short, with 20 bases between. CDR3 residues: CASSMGAGEVGTNTGELFF. Written as DNA, the CDR3 is TGTGCCAGTAGTATGGGTGCAGGGGAGGTGGGGACGAACACCGGGGAGCTGTTTTTT.

V usage is TRBV7-9 and J usage is TRBJ2-7, with D hard to call. Between the trimmed V and J ends, which lost 4 bases and 1 base, there was a span of 11 bases. Germline V CDR1 and CDR2: SEHNR, FQNEAQ (reference sequence). This CDR3 spans 14 amino acids. The CDR3 coding sequence is TGTGCCAGCAGCTCGCAAATATTGTCCTACGAGCAGTACTTC. Translating it yields CASSSQILSYEQYF.

This chain uses TRBV6-5 with TRBJ1-2; 7 positions match TRBD1. V was pared by 4 bases and J by 6 bases, with 11 bases of the junction left unmatched. CDR1 and CDR2 from the germline V gene are MNHEY and SVGAGI. This CDR3 is built from 15 residues. CDR3 sequence: CASSLPRQGFDGYTF. Written as DNA, the CDR3 is TGTGCCAGCAGTTTACCCAGACAGGGTTTTGATGGCTACACCTTC.

This clone appeared a single time. The rearrangement links TRBV5-1 to TRBJ2-2; D gene ambiguous. This CDR3 is built from 15 residues. From germline, CDR1 is SGHRS and CDR2 YFSETQ. Trimming shortened V by 0 bases and J by 2 bases, and 8 bases separated the two germline ends. For the CDR3, the DNA is TGCGCCAGCAGCTTGGGGCCAGGAAACACCGGGGAGCTGTTTTTT. This codes for CASSLGPGNTGELFF.

The V gene is TRBV25-1, the J gene TRBJ2-6; no definite D call. This CDR3 comprises 15 residues. V was shortened by 7 bases and J by 0 bases, with 10 bases between the two germline ends. Germline loops: CDR1 MGHDK, CDR2 SYGVNS. The CDR3 protein is CASMGDTSGANVLTF. The CDR3 DNA reads as TGTGCCAGCATGGGTGATACCTCTGGGGCCAACGTCCTGACTTTC.

This clone is a singleton in its sample. The chain combines TRBV5-1 with TRBJ1-4; D unclear. Germline-derived CDR1 and CDR2 are SGHRS and YFSETQ. The CDR3 sequence is 14 residues long. V was pared by 0 bases and J by 3 bases, with 6 bases between. The chain's CDR3 is CASSLGGSNEKLFF. The DNA for the CDR3 is TGCGCCAGCAGCTTGGGCGGATCTAATGAAAAACTGTTTTTT.

The chain is built from TRBV19 and TRBJ2-2; unclear D gene. The CDR3 loop spans 12 amino acids. Trimming removed 7 bases at V and 1 base at J, with 4 bases between. Germline V gives CDR1 LNHDA, CDR2 SQIVND (reference sequence). The CDR3 is CASTMNTGELFF. The DNA for the CDR3 is TGTGCCAGTACAATGAACACCGGGGAGCTGTTTTTT. The variable domain in full, with the rest retrieved from reference TRBV19 and TRBJ2-2, is DGGITQSPKYLFRKEGQNVTLSCEQNLNHDAMYWYRQDPGQGLRLIYYSQIVNDFQKGDIAEGYSVSREKKESFPLTVTSAQKNPTAFYLCASTMNTGELFFGEGSRLTVL.

V and J are TRBV29-1 and TRBJ2-7; D is possibly TRBD1 (7 bases). Germline loops: CDR1 SQVTM, CDR2 ANQGSEA. This CDR3 comprises 14 residues. The V end was cut by 7 bases, the J end by 3 bases, with 19 bases between. The CDR3 coding sequence is TGCAGCGCCCAGGGGGGAGATAGGGTCTACGAGCAGTACTTC. This encodes CSAQGGDRVYEQYF.

The chain recombines TRBV4-2 with TRBJ2-3; the D is unclear. Trimming shortened V by 0 bases and J by 2 bases, and 9 bases separated the two germline ends. CDR1 LGHNA and CDR2 YNFKEQ come from the germline V gene. This CDR3 has 15 amino acids. The CDR3 bases are TGTGCCAGCAGCCAAGATCCCAGTTACACAGATACGCAGTATTTT. Its protein product is CASSQDPSYTDTQYF.

The chain employs TRBV18 and TRBJ2-7; 7 bases line up with TRBD2. This CDR3 contains 15 residues. Germline-derived CDR1 and CDR2 are KGHSH and LQKENI. Germline trimming cut 1 base from V and 6 bases from J; bases unmatched to any gene: 9. CDR3 nucleotides: TGTGCCAGCTCACCACAGGCAGGGACTACTGGCGAGCAGTACTTC. It codes for CASSPQAGTTGEQYF.

This chain joins TRBV5-1 and TRBJ2-5; 10 bases are shared with TRBD2. Germline CDR1 reads SGHRS; CDR2 reads YFSETQ. The CDR3 length is 16 residues. Trimming removed 4 bases from V and 3 bases from J; junction bases left unmatched: 9. CDR3 protein: CASSPKGLAGEETQYF. DNA of the CDR3: TGCGCCAGCAGCCCCAAGGGCCTAGCGGGAGAAGAGACCCAGTACTTC.

The rearrangement links TRBV6-4 to TRBJ1-2; TRBD1 might be the D (5 bases). V lost 5 bases to trimming and J lost 0 bases, with 16 bases between them. The CDR3 spans 16 residues. Germline V CDR1 and CDR2: MRHNA, SNTAGT. The CDR3 here is CASSTTRDATNYGYTF. The CDR3 DNA is TGTGCCAGCAGTACCACCCGGGACGCCACTAACTATGGCTACACCTTC.

This chain joins TRBV7-8 and TRBJ2-5, with 9 bases fitting TRBD2. The J call may be in error: the DNA end matches TRBJ2-7 better. The CDR3 consists of 15 residues. Germline V CDR1 and CDR2: SGHVS, FQNEAQ. In DNA form, the CDR3 reads TGTGCCAGCAGCTTAGTGGCGGGAGGGATCTACGAGCAGTACTTC. It yields the protein CASSLVAGGIYEQYF.

The chain couples TRBV19 to TRBJ2-1; unclear D gene. This CDR3 is 14 amino acids long. Germline V gene lookup returns CDR1 LNHDA and CDR2 SQIVND (reference sequence). The ends were cut back, 6 bases at V and 5 bases at J, with 14 bases in the middle. CDR3 protein: CASRARPPHNEQFF. The CDR3 DNA reads TGTGCCAGTAGGGCGAGGCCCCCACACAATGAGCAGTTCTTC.

This clone was detected once. The chain recombines TRBV5-5 with TRBJ1-2; D unclear. The CDR3 consists of 15 residues. Germline V gene data show CDR1 as SGHKS and CDR2 as YYEKEE (reference sequence). With 0 bases removed from V and 2 bases from J, the gap between germline ends came to 11 bases. Written as DNA, the CDR3 is TGTGCCAGCAGCTTGGAAGGGTGGCAGAACTATGGCTACACCTTC. Amino acid sequence: CASSLEGWQNYGYTF.

V is TRBV7-9 and J is TRBJ2-2; TRBD1 might be the D (5 bases). The V end lost 11 bases, the J end lost 4 bases, and 14 bases lay between the germline ends. In germline, CDR1 is SEHNR, CDR2 FQNEAQ (reference sequence). The CDR3 contains 13 residues. The chain's CDR3 is CAATGRATGELFF. The CDR3 DNA sequence: TGTGCCGCTACAGGCCGGGCCACCGGGGAGCTGTTTTTT.

The V and J genes are TRBV10-1 and TRBJ1-2, with 9 bases lining up with TRBD1. V trimming: 4 bases; J trimming: 4 bases; junction bases outside the gene matches: 7. Germline CDR1 reads WNHNN; CDR2 reads SYGVQD (reference sequence). The CDR3 covers 15 residues. The CDR3, as DNA: TGCGCCAGCAGTGGGGGGGACAGGGAAAGCTATGGCTACACCTTC. This codes for CASSGGDRESYGYTF.

The rearrangement links TRBV28 to TRBJ2-7; perhaps TRBD2 as D (6 bases). Germline V gene sequence: CDR1 MDHEN, CDR2 SYDVKM. The CDR3 spans 12 residues. Trimming removed 5 bases from V and 4 bases from J, with 9 bases in between. The CDR3 spells CASSRGGYEQYF. CDR3 nucleotide sequence: TGTGCCAGCAGTCGAGGAGGGTACGAGCAGTACTTC. Filled out from reference TRBV28 and TRBJ2-7, the complete variable domain reads DVKVTQSSRYLVKRTGEKVFLECVQDMDHENMFWYRQDPGLGLRLIYFSYDVKMKEKGDIPEGYSVSREKKERFSLILESASTNQTSMYLCASSRGGYEQYFGPGTRLTVT.

This chain links TRBV7-9 with TRBJ2-2; 8 bases line up with TRBD2. This CDR3 region has 18 residues. CDR1 is SEHNR, CDR2 FQNEAQ, per germline (reference sequence). J lost 0 bases, V lost 7 bases, and 13 bases had no gene match. As DNA, the CDR3 is TGTGCCAGCACCGCGGTGGTAGCGGGACCTTCGAACACCGGGGAGCTGTTTTTT. The encoded protein is CASTAVVAGPSNTGELFF. Variable domain in full (rest from reference TRBV7-9 and TRBJ2-2): DTGVSQNPRHKITKRGQNVTFRCDPISEHNRLYWYRQTLGQGPEFLTYFQNEAQLEKSRLLSDRFSAERPKGSFSTLEIQRTEQGDSAMYLCASTAVVAGPSNTGELFFGEGSRLTVL.

The chain couples TRBV7-9 to TRBJ1-1; 9 positions agree with TRBD1. V trimming: 5 bases; J trimming: 3 bases; junction bases outside the gene matches: 4. Per germline, CDR1 SEHNR and CDR2 FQNEAQ (reference sequence). CDR3 length: 14 residues. CDR3: CASSPRQGDTEAFF. The CDR3 nucleotides are TGTGCCAGCAGCCCCCGACAGGGGGACACTGAAGCTTTCTTT.